These T cell receptor beta chains were read from a single sample in a study of T-cell memory formation after mild COVID-19. A single record per CDR3 protein comes from TCRdb applying MiXCR to the 5' RACE reads. There are some 88,000 distinct CDR3 sequences in the sample; 20% to 30% occur only once, and over 40% lies in the top ten. The sample taken for sequencing was PBMCs or a T cell subset sorted from them (not recorded which). All receptors derive from a man between 18 and 35 years old who had mild COVID-19 (a few samples of this study predate the infection). Cell type and time point are not known. The CDR3 runs from the conserved cysteine through the conserved F or W. D genes are given only for firm matches. Size is omitted from some rows. Given values are once, few, many or a class for expanded clones.

abundance	v_gene	d_gene	j_gene	CDR3aa	CDR3nt
few	TRBV7-9	NA	TRBJ2-5	CASTSVQRGSETQYF	TGTGCCAGCACCTCCGTGCAGAGGGGGTCGGAGACCCAGTACTTC
NA	TRBV5-1	TRBD1	TRBJ1-2	CASSLQGAVYTF	TGCGCCAGCAGCTTGCAGGGGGCCGTCTACACCTTC
many	TRBV7-9	NA	TRBJ2-3	CASSPGLSTDTQYF	TGTGCCAGCAGCCCGGGCCTGAGCACAGATACGCAGTATTTT
NA	TRBV9	NA	TRBJ2-3	CASSVEGGLTDTQYF	TGTGCCAGCAGCGTAGAGGGGGGGCTGACAGATACGCAGTATTTT
few	TRBV7-7	TRBD1	TRBJ2-5	CASSPTGKRETQYF	TGTGCCAGCAGCCCGACAGGGAAGAGGGAGACCCAGTACTTC
few	TRBV6-6	NA	TRBJ2-3	CASGASPGEQYF	TGTGCCAGCGGGGCTAGCCCTGGGGAGCAGTATTTT
few	TRBV10-3	TRBD2	TRBJ2-3	CATKLAGVLKGTQYF	TGTGCCACCAAACTAGCGGGGGTATTAAAGGGGACGCAGTATTTT
NA	TRBV4-1	NA	TRBJ1-1	CASSPRHVGGTEAFF	TGCGCCAGCAGCCCCAGGCACGTAGGGGGCACTGAAGCTTTCTTT
few	TRBV7-2	NA	TRBJ2-3	CASSSDGTDTQYF	TGTGCCAGCAGCTCCGACGGAACAGATACGCAGTATTTT
NA	TRBV4-1	NA	TRBJ2-1	CASSQGPGRGVDNEQFF	TGCGCCAGCAGCCAAGGGCCGGGCAGGGGGGTGGACAATGAGCAGTTCTTC
NA	TRBV18	NA	TRBJ2-1	CASSPTEGAGSDEQFF	TGTGCCAGCTCACCCACGGAGGGCGCAGGGAGCGATGAGCAGTTCTTC
NA	TRBV4-2	TRBD2	TRBJ2-2	CASTQRGGGTGELFF	TGTGCCAGCACCCAGCGGGGGGGCGGCACCGGGGAGCTGTTTTTT
NA	TRBV4-3	NA	TRBJ2-3	CASSQDLGTDTQYF	TGCGCCAGCAGCCAAGATTTGGGAACAGATACGCAGTATTTT
few	TRBV20-1	NA	TRBJ2-5	CSADRGDGETQYF	TGCAGTGCGGACCGGGGCGATGGGGAGACCCAGTACTTC
NA	TRBV12-3/TRBV12-4	NA	TRBJ1-4	CASSSINEKLFF	TGTGCCAGCAGTTCTATTAATGAAAAACTGTTTTTT
NA	TRBV2	TRBD2	TRBJ2-1	CASSEEGTSGPLNEQFF	TGTGCCAGCAGTGAAGAGGGGACTAGCGGGCCCCTCAATGAGCAGTTCTTC
NA	TRBV28	NA	TRBJ1-5	CASSSRGGSNQPQHF	TGTGCCAGCAGTTCCAGGGGAGGTAGCAATCAGCCCCAGCATTTT
few	TRBV6-2/TRBV6-3	NA	TRBJ2-1	CASNGGLGSYNEQFF	TGTGCCAGCAATGGGGGCCTAGGCTCCTACAATGAGCAGTTCTTC
many	TRBV11-2	TRBD2	TRBJ2-3	CASSFSGGISTDTQYF	TGTGCCAGCAGCTTTTCCGGGGGGATTAGCACAGATACGCAGTATTTT
few	TRBV11-2	TRBD2	TRBJ2-3	CASSLVAGGSTDTQYF	TGTGCCAGCAGCTTAGTTGCGGGGGGAAGCACAGATACGCAGTATTTT
few	TRBV4-3	NA	TRBJ2-2	CASSQDSKAGSNTGELFF	TGCGCCAGCAGCCAAGATAGTAAGGCAGGGTCGAACACCGGGGAGCTGTTTTTT
NA	TRBV7-9	TRBD1	TRBJ1-2	CAGRGAGYGYTF	TGTGCCGGCAGGGGGGCTGGGTATGGCTACACCTTC
many	TRBV12-3/TRBV12-4	NA	TRBJ1-6	CASSPTATNSPLHF	TGTGCCAGCAGCCCGACAGCCACTAATTCACCCCTCCACTTT
many	TRBV7-6	NA	TRBJ1-1	CASSLTGGNTEAFF	TGTGCCAGCAGCTTGACCGGGGGCAACACTGAAGCTTTCTTT
NA	TRBV6-5	TRBD1	TRBJ1-1	CASSTRQGAFEAFF	TGTGCCAGCAGTACAAGACAGGGGGCTTTTGAAGCTTTCTTT
NA	TRBV5-1	NA	TRBJ2-5	CASSFAGPRRETQYF	TGCGCCAGCAGCTTCGCGGGTCCACGCCGGGAGACCCAGTACTTC
many	TRBV6-2/TRBV6-3	NA	TRBJ2-1	CASSHTRLDNEQFF	TGTGCCAGCAGTCACACGCGCTTGGACAATGAGCAGTTCTTC
few	TRBV2	NA	TRBJ2-3	CARRTGLEQYF	TGTGCCAGGAGAACAGGATTAGAGCAGTATTTT
many	TRBV6-2/TRBV6-3	NA	TRBJ2-7	CASSQDSYEQYF	TGTGCCAGCAGTCAGGACAGCTACGAGCAGTACTTC
NA	TRBV12-3/TRBV12-4	NA	TRBJ1-1	CASTVNQVTEAFF	TGTGCCAGCACCGTTAACCAGGTCACTGAAGCTTTCTTT
NA	TRBV15	NA	TRBJ2-5	CATSRGRNLLQETQYF	TGTGCCACCAGCAGAGGACGGAACCTTCTACAAGAGACCCAGTACTTC
NA	TRBV19	NA	TRBJ2-3	CASNSYFEGGDTQYF	TGTGCCAGTAACTCATATTTTGAGGGGGGGGATACGCAGTATTTT
few	TRBV6-5	NA	TRBJ2-1	CASAWAGPSNEQFF	TGTGCCAGCGCCTGGGCCGGGCCTTCCAATGAGCAGTTCTTC
NA	TRBV7-8	NA	TRBJ2-7	CASSGRDNYEQYF	TGTGCCAGCAGCGGCCGGGACAACTACGAGCAGTACTTC
many	TRBV19	NA	TRBJ1-1	CASSISSGTEAFF	TGTGCCAGTAGTATTAGCTCGGGGACCGAAGCTTTCTTT
NA	TRBV29-1	NA	TRBJ2-1	CSVEVGLSNEQFF	TGCAGCGTGGAGGTAGGGTTGTCCAATGAGCAGTTCTTC
NA	TRBV29-1	NA	TRBJ2-5	CSEKNSGTQYF	TGCAGCGAGAAAAACTCCGGGACCCAGTACTTC
many	TRBV6-5	NA	TRBJ1-3	CASRGGSISGNTIYF	TGTGCCAGCAGGGGAGGCAGTATCTCTGGAAACACCATATATTTT
NA	TRBV12-3/TRBV12-4	NA	TRBJ2-3	CASSLALTDTQYF	TGTGCCAGCAGTTTAGCCCTCACAGATACGCAGTATTTT
once	TRBV6-5	NA	TRBJ2-5	CASSYSALWAQYF	TGTGCCAGCAGTTACTCAGCTCTGTGGGCCCAGTACTTC
many	TRBV29-1	NA	TRBJ1-2	CSGLQGPSGYTF	TGCAGCGGCCTACAGGGCCCTAGTGGCTACACCTTC
few	TRBV4-1	TRBD2	TRBJ2-5	CASSQASSGDGETQYF	TGCGCCAGCAGCCAAGCGTCTAGCGGGGATGGGGAGACCCAGTACTTC
NA	TRBV19	TRBD1	TRBJ2-1	CASTSGTDYNEQFF	TGTGCCAGTACCTCCGGGACAGACTACAATGAGCAGTTCTTC
many	TRBV25-1	NA	TRBJ1-2	CASLLEGFGYTF	TGTGCCAGCCTCCTGGAAGGGTTCGGCTACACCTTC
few	TRBV12-3/TRBV12-4	NA	TRBJ2-3	CASSRLGTGPFTDTQYF	TGTGCCAGCAGTAGGTTAGGGACCGGGCCCTTCACAGATACGCAGTATTTT
NA	TRBV6-5	TRBD1	TRBJ2-1	CASSYPGQALFF	TGTGCCAGCAGTTATCCGGGACAGGCTTTGTTCTTC
NA	TRBV4-3	TRBD1	TRBJ1-2	CASSQDRDRQFYGYTF	TGCGCCAGCAGCCAAGATCGGGACAGGCAATTCTATGGCTACACCTTC
NA	TRBV11-2	TRBD2	TRBJ2-2	CASSFRLAGGPNTGELFF	TGTGCCAGCAGCTTCCGACTAGCGGGGGGCCCTAACACCGGGGAGCTGTTTTTT
few	TRBV20-1	NA	TRBJ2-4	CSAAPGAGWIQYF	TGCAGTGCCGCGCCCGGGGCGGGTTGGATTCAGTACTTC
few	TRBV6-5	TRBD2	TRBJ2-1	CASSYRASGDNEQFF	TGTGCCAGCAGTTACAGGGCTAGCGGGGACAATGAGCAGTTCTTC
NA	TRBV28	NA	TRBJ1-2	CASGRSDGYTF	TGTGCCAGCGGACGGTCAGATGGCTACACCTTC
NA	TRBV6-6	TRBD2	TRBJ2-3	CASTPEQRGIADTQYF	TGTGCCAGCACCCCAGAGCAGCGGGGTATCGCAGATACGCAGTATTTT
NA	TRBV7-6	NA	TRBJ1-1	CASSLGPGDTEAFF	TGTGCCAGCAGCTTAGGCCCGGGGGACACTGAAGCTTTCTTT
NA	TRBV11-2	NA	TRBJ2-4	CASSSGGGDLPKNIQYF	TGTGCCAGCAGCTCCGGAGGTGGGGATTTACCCAAAAACATTCAGTACTTC
NA	TRBV19	NA	TRBJ1-5	CASGIDQPQHF	TGTGCCAGTGGTATAGATCAGCCCCAGCATTTT
few	TRBV5-1	NA	TRBJ1-1	CASSLVRRSLNTEAFF	TGCGCCAGCAGCTTGGTCCGTCGCAGTTTGAACACTGAAGCTTTCTTT
many	TRBV4-3	TRBD1	TRBJ1-4	CASSQAPGTGNEKLFF	TGCGCCAGCAGCCAAGCCCCCGGGACAGGGAATGAAAAACTGTTTTTT
NA	TRBV6-2/TRBV6-3	TRBD2	TRBJ2-1	CASTLSGRENEQFF	TGTGCCAGCACCCTGTCGGGGCGGGAGAATGAGCAGTTCTTC
few	TRBV5-6	NA	TRBJ2-7	CASSFGQGNAYEQYF	TGTGCCAGCAGCTTCGGCCAGGGCAATGCCTACGAGCAGTACTTC